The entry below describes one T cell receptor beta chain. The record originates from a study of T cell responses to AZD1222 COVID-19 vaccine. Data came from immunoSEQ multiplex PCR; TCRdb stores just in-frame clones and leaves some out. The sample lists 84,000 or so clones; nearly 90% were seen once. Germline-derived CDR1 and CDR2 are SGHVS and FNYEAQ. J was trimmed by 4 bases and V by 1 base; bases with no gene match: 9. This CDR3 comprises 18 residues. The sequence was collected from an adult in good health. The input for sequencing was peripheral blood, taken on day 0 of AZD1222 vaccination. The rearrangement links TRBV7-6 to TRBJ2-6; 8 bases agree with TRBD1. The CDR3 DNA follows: TGTGCCAGCAGCTTAGTGCAGGGGGCGCATCGAGGGGCCAACGTCCTGACTTTC. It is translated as CASSLVQGAHRGANVLTF.